Shown below are 22 T cell receptor beta chains from a single sample sequenced in a study of technical replicates of blood from several donors. TCRdb keeps only in-frame clones here, not all; method: immunoSEQ multiplex PCR. The table shows approximately 94,000 clones, with about 96% occurring only once. Sequenced: T cells isolated from PBMCs. Source of these receptors: a human donor in good health.

The chain is built from TRBV30 and TRBJ2-2; 10 bases match TRBD2. Germline loops: CDR1 GTSNPN, CDR2 SVGIG (reference sequence). The CDR3 extends over 15 amino acids. Trimming removed 4 bases from V and 9 bases from J; junction bases left unmatched: 11. The CDR3 sequence: CAWTLRLAGERELFF. CDR3 nucleotides: TGTGCCTGGACTCTACGCCTAGCGGGAGAAAGGGAGCTGTTTTTT.

Details on this clone: Additional DNA sequences in this sample encode the identical CDR3. The rearrangement links TRBV2 to TRBJ2-1; D is ambiguous. The V gene's germline CDR1 is SNHLY and CDR2 FYNNEI. CDR3 length: 10 residues. With 6 bases removed from V and 9 bases from J, the gap between germline ends came to 6 bases. The CDR3 loop is CASRSGEQFF. In nucleotides, the CDR3 is TGTGCCAGCAGATCGGGTGAGCAGTTCTTC.

V usage is TRBV30 and J usage is TRBJ1-5, with no clear D. The CDR3 is 12 residues long. Germline loops: CDR1 GTSNPN, CDR2 SVGIG (reference sequence). V was clipped by 1 base and J by 9 bases, with 10 bases between them. The chain's CDR3 is CAWSDQTGPQHF. In nucleotides, the CDR3 is TGTGCCTGGAGTGATCAGACGGGGCCCCAGCATTTT.

The chain couples TRBV7-3 to TRBJ2-3, with D possibly TRBD2 on 6 matching bases. Germline V gene lookup returns CDR1 SGHTA and CDR2 FQGTGA. The CDR3 totals 15 residues. Trimming stripped 1 base from V and 0 bases from J, with 8 bases between. CDR3 loop: CASSLRSGSTDTQYF. The DNA for the CDR3 is TGTGCCAGCAGCTTAAGGAGCGGGAGCACAGATACGCAGTATTTT. Together with reference TRBV7-3 and TRBJ2-3, the CDR3 gives the full variable domain: GAGVSQTPSNKVTEKGKYVELRCDPISGHTALYWYRQSLGQGPEFLIYFQGTGAADDSGLPNDRFFAVRPEGSVSTLKIQRTERGDSAVYLCASSLRSGSTDTQYFGPGTRLTVL.

V usage is TRBV7-2 and J usage is TRBJ2-3; no definite D call. Germline values: CDR1 SGHTA, CDR2 FQGNSA. The length of the CDR3 is 12 residues. V gave up 3 bases and J gave up 7 bases, with 8 bases separating them. CDR3 DNA: TGTGCCAGCAGCTTCCTGGGCTATACGCAGTATTTT. Amino acid sequence: CASSFLGYTQYF.

The chain carries TRBV2 and TRBJ2-7; 11 bases fit TRBD1. Germline CDR1 is SNHLY and CDR2 is FYNNEI. The V gene end was trimmed by 6 bases and the J gene end by 6 bases; junction bases not matched to a gene: 7. CDR3 length: 14 amino acids. As DNA, the CDR3 is TGTGCCAGCAGCCCGGACAGGGGGCGTAGCGAGCAGTACTTC. Translating it yields CASSPDRGRSEQYF.

The CDR3 loop is CASSRPDRGLDEAFF. DNA of the CDR3: TGCGCCAGCAGCCGCCCAGACAGGGGGCTGGATGAAGCTTTCTTT. The rearrangement links TRBV4-1 to TRBJ1-1, with 10 bases aligning to TRBD1. Germline-derived CDR1 and CDR2 are MGHRA and YSYEKL. This CDR3 is built from 15 residues. V shed 4 bases and J 7 bases; nucleotides not matched to a gene: 9.

This clone was picked up one time. CDR3 sequence (DNA): TGTGCCAGTAGTATTGCTCAGGGGATGGGCTTTCGGGGCTACACCTTC. This translates into CASSIAQGMGFRGYTF. The chain joins TRBV19 to TRBJ1-2; the D gene is possibly TRBD1 (6 bases). CDR1 is LNHDA and CDR2 is SQIVND in the germline V gene (reference sequence). The CDR3 is 16 amino acids. Trimming took off 3 bases at V and 8 bases at J, with 22 bases between the two ends.

Only one count was recorded for this clone. V is TRBV13 and J is TRBJ1-2; possible D gene TRBD1, 5 bases. Germline loops: CDR1 PRHDT, CDR2 FYEKMQ (reference sequence). This CDR3 has 13 amino acids. The V gene lost 5 bases and the J gene lost 4 bases, with 11 bases spanning the gap. CDR3: CASSPRVGYGYTF. The CDR3 DNA sequence: TGTGCCAGCAGCCCCAGGGTGGGCTATGGCTACACCTTC.

V gene TRBV11-3 combines with J gene TRBJ2-7; possible D gene TRBD2, 6 bases. The CDR3 is 13 residues long. CDR1 and CDR2 (germline): SGHNT, YENEEA. Deletions cut 5 bases from V and 2 bases from J, with 10 bases between. This CDR3 is CASSRRGTYEQYF. As DNA, the CDR3 is TGTGCCAGCAGCAGACGGGGGACCTACGAGCAGTACTTC.

Comments on this clone: Other DNA sequences in this specimen translate into the identical CDR3. The V gene is TRBV18, the J gene TRBJ2-1; TRBD2 aligns across 12 bases. The germline gives CDR1 KGHSH, CDR2 LQKENI. Trimming took 3 bases from V and 7 from J; bases not matched to a gene: 4. The CDR3 consists of 15 residues. The CDR3, as DNA: TGTGCCAGCTCACCGACTAGCGGGAGAGGGAATGAGCAGTTCTTC. This translates into CASSPTSGRGNEQFF. Complete variable domain (other parts from reference TRBV18 and TRBJ2-1): NAGVMQNPRHLVRRRGQEARLRCSPMKGHSHVYWYRQLPEEGLKFMVYLQKENIIDESGMPKERFSAEFPKEGPSILRIQQVVRGDSAAYFCASSPTSGRGNEQFFGPGTRLTVL.

The genes are TRBV19 and TRBJ2-3; 7 nucleotides line up with TRBD2. The germline gives CDR1 LNHDA, CDR2 SQIVND (reference sequence). J gave up 6 bases and V 4 bases, and 7 bases lay outside the gene matches. This CDR3 has 14 residues. The CDR3 region is CASSNPWREDTQYF. CDR3 DNA sequence: TGTGCCAGTAGTAACCCCTGGCGGGAGGATACGCAGTATTTT. The full variable domain, in which reference TRBV19 and TRBJ2-3 provide the parts outside the CDR3, is DGGITQSPKYLFRKEGQNVTLSCEQNLNHDAMYWYRQDPGQGLRLIYYSQIVNDFQKGDIAEGYSVSREKKESFPLTVTSAQKNPTAFYLCASSNPWREDTQYFGPGTRLTVL.

This chain joins TRBV29-1 and TRBJ2-7; tentative D call: TRBD2 (6 bases). V was clipped by 5 bases and J by 2 bases, with 13 bases between them. Per the germline V gene, CDR1 is SQVTM and CDR2 is ANQGSEA. CDR3 length: 13 residues. CDR3: CSVLLANTYEQYF. CDR3 bases: TGCAGCGTTTTACTAGCTAATACCTACGAGCAGTACTTC.

The rearrangement links TRBV19 to TRBJ1-2; D perhaps matches TRBD1 (5 bases). This CDR3 is 13 amino acids long. Germline assignment: CDR1 LNHDA and CDR2 SQIVND (reference sequence). Deletions cut 5 bases from V and 6 bases from J, with 13 bases between. CDR3 sequence (DNA): TGTGCCAGTAGTCCTCAGGGTTATAATGGCTACACCTTC. Protein product: CASSPQGYNGYTF. Full variable domain (missing parts from reference TRBV19 and TRBJ1-2): DGGITQSPKYLFRKEGQNVTLSCEQNLNHDAMYWYRQDPGQGLRLIYYSQIVNDFQKGDIAEGYSVSREKKESFPLTVTSAQKNPTAFYLCASSPQGYNGYTFGSGTRLTVV.

The chain employs TRBV7-3 and TRBJ2-2; D call uncertain. This CDR3 is 14 amino acids long. V lost 6 bases and J 0 bases, leaving 8 bases between the germline ends. Germline CDR1 is SGHTA and CDR2 is FQGTGA. CDR3 coding DNA: TGTGCCAGCAGAAATACGGCGAACACCGGGGAGCTGTTTTTT. This gives the protein CASRNTANTGELFF.

The chain links TRBV6-5 to TRBJ2-5; D unclear. CDR3 length: 14 amino acids. V lost 5 bases, J lost 5 bases, and 15 bases lay in between. CDR1 and CDR2 from the germline V gene are MNHEY and SVGAGI. The CDR3 spells CASSRLWSRETQYF. The CDR3 nucleotides read TGTGCCAGCAGTCGACTTTGGTCCCGGGAGACCCAGTACTTC.

The V and J genes are TRBV9 and TRBJ2-1; 14 bases match TRBD2. V lost 4 bases, J lost 7 bases, and 7 bases stayed unmatched. Germline V gene lookup returns CDR1 SGDLS and CDR2 YYNGEE. There are 16 residues in the CDR3. In nucleotides, the CDR3 is TGTGCCAGCAGCCCCCCGGGACTAGCGGGAGCTAATGAGCAGTTCTTC. Translated: CASSPPGLAGANEQFF.

The chain recombines TRBV5-3 with TRBJ2-1; TRBD1 might be the D (5 bases). TRBV5-3 is an ORF; its function is uncertain. With 2 bases removed from V and 4 bases from J, the gap between germline ends came to 16 bases. The CDR3 loop spans 16 amino acids. The CDR3 DNA reads as TGTGCCAGAAGCTTTCGACGACAGTCCTCATACAATGAGCAGTTCTTC. It encodes CARSFRRQSSYNEQFF.

The rearrangement uses TRBV27 and TRBJ1-3; tentatively, D is TRBD1 (5 bases). Germline-derived CDR1 and CDR2 are MNHEY and SMNVEV (reference sequence). V lost 8 bases to trimming and J lost 1 base, with 6 bases between them. The CDR3 sequence is 12 residues long. The CDR3 DNA follows: TGTGCCAGCCAGGGTTCTGGAAACACCATATATTTT. Amino acid sequence: CASQGSGNTIYF.

The rearrangement links TRBV7-9 to TRBJ2-7; 9 bases line up with TRBD2. V was pared by 2 bases and J by 9 bases, with 8 bases of the junction left unmatched. The CDR3 contains 14 residues. Germline CDR1 is SEHNR and CDR2 is FQNEAQ (reference sequence). This CDR3 reads CASSLSGGRGGQYF. CDR3 in DNA: TGTGCCAGCAGCTTATCCGGCGGGAGGGGCGGGCAGTACTTC.

This sequence joins TRBV19 and TRBJ2-2, with 9 positions matching TRBD1. Germline assignment: CDR1 LNHDA and CDR2 SQIVND (reference sequence). V was clipped by 10 bases and J by 4 bases; unmatched bases: 7. This CDR3 contains 14 residues. CDR3 nucleotide sequence: TGTGCCACCTCACAGGGGGCTAGCACCGGGGAGCTGTTTTTT. It codes for CATSQGASTGELFF.

The chain combines TRBV7-3 with TRBJ2-5, with 7 bases that match TRBD1. This CDR3 has 13 residues. Germline CDR1 is SGHTA and CDR2 is FQGTGA. V dropped 4 bases and J dropped 3; count of bases not matched to a gene: 2. The CDR3 DNA follows: TGTGCCAGCAGCTCCGGGACAGAAGAGACCCAGTACTTC. It yields the protein CASSSGTEETQYF.